This TCR beta chain was identified in a study of tumor-infiltrating lymphocytes in localized non-small cell lung cancer. As for the study in general: Several tumor histologies, both smoking statuses, and some post-neoadjuvant chemotherapy samples were included.

The study, taken as a whole, reports: Tumors had more T cell infiltration than uninvolved lung, per TCRbeta sequencing and CD3 counts. T-cell fraction did not differ between immunotypes IM1 and IM2. TCR sequencing covered a subset of patients with enough tissue.

The CDR3 loop spans 15 amino acids. Germline lookup yields CDR1 LGHNA and CDR2 YNFKEQ. Trimming left V 5 bases short and J 7 bases short, with 18 bases between. Data came from immunoSEQ multiplex PCR; TCRdb stores just in-frame clones and leaves some out. The sample has about 7,200 clones, roughly 63% seen once. Regarding this clone: As yet, its antigen is unknown.

V gene TRBV4-2 combines with J gene TRBJ1-5; no definite D call. The specimen was uninvolved lung tissue not adjacent to the tumor. The source of this sequence is a human donor with non-small cell lung cancer. The CDR3 loop is CASSLAGKSGQPQHF. CDR3 DNA: TGTGCCAGCAGCTTGGCTGGAAAAAGTGGGCAGCCCCAGCATTTT.